This TCR beta chain emerged from a study of T cells in tuberculosis. The data were produced by immunoSEQ multiplex PCR, yet TCRdb's version contains in-frame clones alone and is incomplete. The sample gives 35,000 to 45,000 clones, approximately 93% of which show up once; around 4.2% is in the top ten. Documented time point: new active TB diagnosis, blood taken before or within 7 days of starting treatment. The germline gives CDR1 MNHEY, CDR2 SVGAGI. Trimming took 7 bases from V and 6 from J; bases not matched to a gene: 8. The CDR3 covers 13 residues. This chain connects TRBV6-5 to TRBJ1-2, with 7 bases that match TRBD1. The source material was PBMCs, sampled at tuberculosis diagnosis. The receptor comes from an adult with tuberculosis. The CDR3, as DNA: TGTGCCAGCAACAGGGGTTTAGGGGATGGCTACACCTTC. This codes for CASNRGLGDGYTF.